Following are 4 T cell receptor beta chains from one sample sequenced in a study of blood T cell repertoires in COVID-19. The data were produced by immunoSEQ multiplex PCR, yet TCRdb's version contains in-frame clones alone and is incomplete. The table lists about 310,000 clones, approximately 86% of them singletons. Sequenced material: peripheral blood. The receptor source for this set is a man aged 70-80 years with acute or convalescent COVID-19.

In its sample, this clone was seen a few times. The V and J genes are TRBV7-9 and TRBJ1-2; perhaps TRBD1 as D (5 bases). The germline V gene has CDR1 SEHNR and CDR2 FQNEAQ (reference sequence). The CDR3 loop spans 14 amino acids. V lost 6 bases and J lost 8, with 19 bases in between. The CDR3 coding sequence is TGTGCCAGCAGACCGACAGTGGGGCCCGCCGGCTACACCTTC. This translates into CASRPTVGPAGYTF.

The J gene is TRBJ2-2, the V gene TRBV10-3, with 8 bases matching TRBD2. The germline V gene has CDR1 ENHRY and CDR2 SYGVKD. The CDR3 contains 14 residues. Unmatched junction bases numbered 3, after V lost 5 bases and J lost 4 bases. Here the CDR3 reads CAISPLAATGELFF. CDR3 in DNA: TGTGCCATCAGTCCACTAGCGGCCACCGGGGAGCTGTTTTTT.

The chain joins TRBV4-3 to TRBJ2-7, with 10 bases identical to TRBD2. There are 16 residues in the CDR3. Germline CDR1 and CDR2: LGHNA and YSLEER. V was pared by 1 base and J by 4 bases, with 7 bases of the junction left unmatched. The CDR3 bases are TGCGCCAGCAGCCAAGTAGGAGCGGGAGGGAAGTACGAGCAGTACTTC. It translates to CASSQVGAGGKYEQYF.

This clone turned up a few times. Other nucleotide sequences from this sample produce the same CDR3. The chain joins TRBV9 to TRBJ2-7; 9 bases fit TRBD1. The CDR3 totals 14 residues. CDR1 and CDR2 (germline): SGDLS, YYNGEE. Losses at the gene ends were 3 bases for V and 2 bases for J; bases not matched to a gene: 3. CDR3 sequence: CASSGGQGPYEQYF. Here the CDR3 DNA reads TGTGCCAGCAGCGGGGGACAGGGCCCCTACGAGCAGTACTTC.